Listed below are T cell receptor beta chains from one sample, sequenced in a study of shared clonotypes between healthy human individuals. Data came from immunoSEQ multiplex PCR; TCRdb stores just in-frame clones and leaves some out. The profile covers around 550,000 clones, with roughly 95% appearing a single time and about 0.11% taken by the ten largest. The sample consisted of naive CD8+ T cells sorted from blood. Receptor source: a woman aged 25 to 39 in good health. CDR3s include the opening cysteine and the closing phenylalanine or tryptophan. D genes are given only for firm matches. Size is stated for part of the rows, as once, few or many counts, or as a class when the clone is expanded.

d_gene: TRBD2
v_gene: TRBV27
abundance: NA
j_gene: TRBJ2-3
CDR3nt: TGTGCCAGCAATATCGGAGCGGGAGTGGCGACAGATACGCAGTATTTT
CDR3aa: CASNIGAGVATDTQYF

d_gene: NA
v_gene: TRBV2
abundance: NA
j_gene: TRBJ2-7
CDR3nt: TGTGCCAGCAGTGAGGGGGGAGCGTTCGAGCAGTACTTC
CDR3aa: CASSEGGAFEQYF

d_gene: NA
v_gene: TRBV28
abundance: NA
j_gene: TRBJ2-1
CDR3nt: TGTGCCAGCAGGGAGGGTGATGAGCAGTTCTTC
CDR3aa: CASREGDEQFF

d_gene: NA
v_gene: TRBV28
abundance: NA
j_gene: TRBJ2-1
CDR3nt: TGTGCCAGCACCCGGGACAGCGGGCAGGGTGAGCAGTTCTTC
CDR3aa: CASTRDSGQGEQFF

d_gene: NA
v_gene: TRBV27
abundance: NA
j_gene: TRBJ2-5
CDR3nt: TGTGCCAGCAGTCAATCACAGGTGGAGACCCAGTACTTC
CDR3aa: CASSQSQVETQYF

d_gene: NA
v_gene: TRBV28
abundance: once
j_gene: TRBJ1-5
CDR3nt: TGTGCCGTAGGGCAGCCCCAGCATTTT
CDR3aa: CAVGQPQHF

d_gene: NA
v_gene: TRBV27
abundance: NA
j_gene: TRBJ1-5
CDR3nt: TGTGCCAGCAGTCCCGACCAGGGAAACAATCAGCCCCAGCATTTT
CDR3aa: CASSPDQGNNQPQHF

d_gene: NA
v_gene: TRBV7-8
abundance: once
j_gene: TRBJ2-1
CDR3nt: TGTGCCAGCAGTCCTGAGGCTCATGAGCAGTTCTTC
CDR3aa: CASSPEAHEQFF

d_gene: TRBD1
v_gene: TRBV10-3
abundance: NA
j_gene: TRBJ2-1
CDR3nt: TGTGCCATCAGTGAGCCCGGACAGGTTCATTATTATGAGCAGTTCTTC
CDR3aa: CAISEPGQVHYYEQFF

d_gene: TRBD2
v_gene: TRBV30
abundance: NA
j_gene: TRBJ2-7
CDR3nt: TGTGCCTGGAGTCCAATGGGGGGGGTCGAGCAGTACTTC
CDR3aa: CAWSPMGGVEQYF

d_gene: NA
v_gene: TRBV6-6
abundance: NA
j_gene: TRBJ1-1
CDR3nt: TGTGCCAGCAGTTCCGGGGGCCCGAACACTGAAGCTTTCTTT
CDR3aa: CASSSGGPNTEAFF

d_gene: NA
v_gene: TRBV5-4
abundance: NA
j_gene: TRBJ2-6
CDR3nt: TGTGCCAGCAGCGCCCGAGGTTCTGGGGCCAACGTCCTGACTTTC
CDR3aa: CASSARGSGANVLTF

d_gene: TRBD2
v_gene: TRBV11-2
abundance: NA
j_gene: TRBJ2-2
CDR3nt: TGTGCCAGCAGCTTAGTTCCGGAACTAGCGAGACAGAACACCGGGGAGCTGTTTTTT
CDR3aa: CASSLVPELARQNTGELFF

d_gene: TRBD2
v_gene: TRBV6-6
abundance: NA
j_gene: TRBJ2-3
CDR3nt: TGTGCCAGCAGGATTAGCGGGGAGGGAGATACGCAGTATTTT
CDR3aa: CASRISGEGDTQYF

d_gene: NA
v_gene: TRBV13
abundance: few
j_gene: TRBJ2-7
CDR3nt: TGTGCCAGCAGCCAAGAGGGACGGCAGTACTTC
CDR3aa: CASSQEGRQYF

d_gene: NA
v_gene: TRBV5-8
abundance: NA
j_gene: TRBJ2-2
CDR3nt: TGTGCCAGCAGCTTGTACGGGGAGCTGTTTTTT
CDR3aa: CASSLYGELFF

d_gene: NA
v_gene: TRBV2
abundance: NA
j_gene: TRBJ1-2
CDR3nt: TGTGCCAGCAGTCCGGTGGGCCGGGATGGCTACACCTTC
CDR3aa: CASSPVGRDGYTF

d_gene: TRBD2
v_gene: TRBV9
abundance: NA
j_gene: TRBJ2-1
CDR3nt: TGTGCCAGCAGCGCGGACGGGACTAGTGTTCTTGAGCAGTTCTTC
CDR3aa: CASSADGTSVLEQFF

d_gene: NA
v_gene: TRBV19
abundance: NA
j_gene: TRBJ2-7
CDR3nt: TGTGCCAGTAGTATGGGCGTCTTATACGAGCAGTACTTC
CDR3aa: CASSMGVLYEQYF

d_gene: NA
v_gene: TRBV11-2
abundance: NA
j_gene: TRBJ2-2
CDR3nt: TGTGCCAGCAGCTCCGACGGCGGAGCGGGTACCGGGGAGCTGTTTTTT
CDR3aa: CASSSDGGAGTGELFF

d_gene: NA
v_gene: TRBV19
abundance: few
j_gene: TRBJ2-7
CDR3nt: TGTGCCAGTAGTCCAGGACAGGGAGGGTCCTACGAGCAGTACTTC
CDR3aa: CASSPGQGGSYEQYF

d_gene: NA
v_gene: TRBV28
abundance: NA
j_gene: TRBJ2-7
CDR3nt: TGTGCCAGCATCCAGAGGGGACTTTCCTACGAGCAGTACTTC
CDR3aa: CASIQRGLSYEQYF

d_gene: NA
v_gene: TRBV14
abundance: NA
j_gene: TRBJ2-3
CDR3nt: TGTGCCAGCAGCTCGCAGGGGTCTAGCACAGATACGCAGTATTTT
CDR3aa: CASSSQGSSTDTQYF

d_gene: NA
v_gene: TRBV5-8
abundance: NA
j_gene: TRBJ2-5
CDR3nt: TGTGCCAGCAGCTTACAGGGAGGTCCTTACCCGGGGACCCAGTACTTC
CDR3aa: CASSLQGGPYPGTQYF

d_gene: TRBD1
v_gene: TRBV2
abundance: NA
j_gene: TRBJ2-5
CDR3nt: TGTGCCAGCAGTGTACTAAACCGGGACAGGGACCGAGAGACCCAGTACTTC
CDR3aa: CASSVLNRDRDRETQYF

d_gene: NA
v_gene: TRBV7-8
abundance: NA
j_gene: TRBJ2-7
CDR3nt: TGTGCCAGCAGCTTAGATCGGTCGAATCTAACCGATTCCTACGAGCAGTACTTC
CDR3aa: CASSLDRSNLTDSYEQYF

d_gene: NA
v_gene: TRBV28
abundance: NA
j_gene: TRBJ2-5
CDR3nt: TGTGCCAGCAGGGATACCCGGGGTGGGTGGGAGACCCAGTACTTC
CDR3aa: CASRDTRGGWETQYF

d_gene: NA
v_gene: TRBV27
abundance: NA
j_gene: TRBJ2-5
CDR3nt: TGTGCCAGCAGTGGAGCTTCCGGGACCCCATTTGAGACCCAGTACTTC
CDR3aa: CASSGASGTPFETQYF

d_gene: NA
v_gene: TRBV7-9
abundance: NA
j_gene: TRBJ2-4
CDR3nt: TGTGCCAGCAGCCTGGACAGAGGCATTCAGTACTTC
CDR3aa: CASSLDRGIQYF

d_gene: NA
v_gene: TRBV7-8
abundance: NA
j_gene: TRBJ2-4
CDR3nt: TGTGCCAGCAGCTTAGGTGGAGGCGGCGACATTCAGTACTTC
CDR3aa: CASSLGGGGDIQYF

d_gene: TRBD1
v_gene: TRBV19
abundance: NA
j_gene: TRBJ2-2
CDR3nt: TGTGCCAGTAGTACGACAGGGGGTTGGGGGGAGCTGTTTTTT
CDR3aa: CASSTTGGWGELFF

d_gene: NA
v_gene: TRBV11-2
abundance: once
j_gene: TRBJ2-5
CDR3nt: TGTGCCAGCAGCTTAACGCTAGGGGGGGGAGAGACCCAGTACTTC
CDR3aa: CASSLTLGGGETQYF

d_gene: NA
v_gene: TRBV9
abundance: once
j_gene: TRBJ1-1
CDR3nt: TGTGCCAGCAGCGTAGGTGGAAGCTCTGAAGCTTTCTTT
CDR3aa: CASSVGGSSEAFF

d_gene: NA
v_gene: TRBV27
abundance: NA
j_gene: TRBJ2-7
CDR3nt: TGTGCCAGCAGTTTGGGGCACAGGGAATTGTACTTC
CDR3aa: CASSLGHRELYF

d_gene: TRBD2
v_gene: TRBV15
abundance: once
j_gene: TRBJ2-1
CDR3nt: TGTGCCACCAGCAGACCCGGACTAGCGGGAAGTGGTGAGCAGTTCTTC
CDR3aa: CATSRPGLAGSGEQFF

d_gene: NA
v_gene: TRBV2
abundance: NA
j_gene: TRBJ2-7
CDR3nt: TGTGCCAGCAGCCAAGGCTTTAACTACGAGCAGTACTTC
CDR3aa: CASSQGFNYEQYF

d_gene: TRBD2
v_gene: TRBV29-1
abundance: once
j_gene: TRBJ2-1
CDR3nt: TGCAGCGTTGAATCCAGTACTAGCGGGAGGGCCTACAATGAGCAGTTCTTC
CDR3aa: CSVESSTSGRAYNEQFF